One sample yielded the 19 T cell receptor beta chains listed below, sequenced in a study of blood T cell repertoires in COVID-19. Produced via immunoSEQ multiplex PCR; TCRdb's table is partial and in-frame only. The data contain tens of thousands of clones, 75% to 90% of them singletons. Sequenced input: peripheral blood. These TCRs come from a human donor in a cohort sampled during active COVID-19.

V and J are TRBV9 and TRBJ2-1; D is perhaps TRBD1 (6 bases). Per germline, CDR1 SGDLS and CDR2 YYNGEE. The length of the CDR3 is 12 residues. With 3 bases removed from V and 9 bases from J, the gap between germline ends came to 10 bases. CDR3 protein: CASSGGGPEQFF. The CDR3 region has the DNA TGTGCCAGCAGCGGAGGGGGTCCTGAGCAGTTCTTC.

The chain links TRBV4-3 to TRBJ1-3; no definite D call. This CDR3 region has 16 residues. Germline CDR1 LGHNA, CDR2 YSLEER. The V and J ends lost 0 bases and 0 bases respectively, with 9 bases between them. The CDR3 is CASSQDLDSSGNTIYF. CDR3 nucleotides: TGCGCCAGCAGCCAAGATCTGGACTCCTCTGGAAACACCATATATTTT.

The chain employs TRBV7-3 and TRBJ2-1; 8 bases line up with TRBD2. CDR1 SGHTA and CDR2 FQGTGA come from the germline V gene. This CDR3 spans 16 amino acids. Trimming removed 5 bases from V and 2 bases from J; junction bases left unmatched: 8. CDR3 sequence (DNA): TGTGCCAGCAGCCCCACCGACGGGGGGGCCTACAATGAGCAGTTCTTC. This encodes CASSPTDGGAYNEQFF. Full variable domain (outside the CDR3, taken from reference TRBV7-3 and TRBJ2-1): GAGVSQTPSNKVTEKGKYVELRCDPISGHTALYWYRQSLGQGPEFLIYFQGTGAADDSGLPNDRFFAVRPEGSVSTLKIQRTERGDSAVYLCASSPTDGGAYNEQFFGPGTRLTVL.

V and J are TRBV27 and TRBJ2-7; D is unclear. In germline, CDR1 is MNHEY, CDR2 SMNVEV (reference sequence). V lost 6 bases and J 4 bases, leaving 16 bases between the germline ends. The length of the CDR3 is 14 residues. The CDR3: CASRRVLLQYEQYF. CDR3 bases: TGTGCCAGCAGGCGAGTCCTTCTTCAATACGAGCAGTACTTC.

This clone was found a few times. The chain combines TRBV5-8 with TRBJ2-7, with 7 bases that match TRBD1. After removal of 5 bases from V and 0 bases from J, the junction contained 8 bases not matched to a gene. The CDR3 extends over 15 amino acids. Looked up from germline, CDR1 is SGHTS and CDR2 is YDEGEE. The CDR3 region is CASSPEDRPSYEQYF. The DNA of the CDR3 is TGTGCCAGCAGTCCCGAGGACAGGCCCTCCTACGAGCAGTACTTC.

The CDR3 DNA follows: TGTGCCAGCTCACCACGCCCGAGCTCCTACGAGCAGTACTTC. Translation: CASSPRPSSYEQYF. The J gene is TRBJ2-7, the V gene TRBV18; no definite D call. This CDR3 has 14 residues. The V end lost 1 base, the J end lost 0 bases, and 7 bases lay between the germline ends. In germline, CDR1 is KGHSH, CDR2 LQKENI.

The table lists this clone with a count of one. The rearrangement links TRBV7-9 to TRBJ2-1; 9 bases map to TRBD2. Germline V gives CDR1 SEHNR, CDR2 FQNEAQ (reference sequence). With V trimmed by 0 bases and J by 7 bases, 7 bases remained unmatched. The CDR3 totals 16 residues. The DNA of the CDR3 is TGTGCCAGCAGCTTAGCCTTGGCGGGGGGGCCGAATGAGCAGTTCTTC. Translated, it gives CASSLALAGGPNEQFF.

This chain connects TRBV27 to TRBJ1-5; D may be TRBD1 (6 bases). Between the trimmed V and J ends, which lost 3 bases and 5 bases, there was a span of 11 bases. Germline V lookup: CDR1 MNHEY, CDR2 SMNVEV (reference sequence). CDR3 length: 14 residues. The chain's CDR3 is CASSFKGVDQPQHF. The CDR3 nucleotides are TGTGCCAGCAGTTTCAAGGGGGTCGATCAGCCCCAGCATTTT.

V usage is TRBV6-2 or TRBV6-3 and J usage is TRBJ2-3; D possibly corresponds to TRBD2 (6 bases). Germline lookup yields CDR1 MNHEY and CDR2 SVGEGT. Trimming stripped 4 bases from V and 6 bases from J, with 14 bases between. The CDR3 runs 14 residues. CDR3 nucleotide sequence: TGTGCCAGCAGTTCGGGCGCCCGGGAGGATACGCAGTATTTT. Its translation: CASSSGAREDTQYF.

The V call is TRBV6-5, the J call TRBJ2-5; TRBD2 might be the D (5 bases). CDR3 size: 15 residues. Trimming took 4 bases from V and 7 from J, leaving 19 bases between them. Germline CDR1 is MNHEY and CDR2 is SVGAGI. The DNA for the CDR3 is TGTGCCAGCAGTTCAGGAGGCGGGTCGGCGGGGACCCAGTACTTC. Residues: CASSSGGGSAGTQYF.

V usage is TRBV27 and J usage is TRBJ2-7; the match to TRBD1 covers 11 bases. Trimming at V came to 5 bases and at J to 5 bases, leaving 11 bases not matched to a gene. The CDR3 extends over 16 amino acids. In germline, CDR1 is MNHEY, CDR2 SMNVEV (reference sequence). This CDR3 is CASSHPSDRGLNEQYF. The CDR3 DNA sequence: TGTGCCAGCAGTCATCCGTCGGACAGGGGGCTAAACGAGCAGTACTTC.

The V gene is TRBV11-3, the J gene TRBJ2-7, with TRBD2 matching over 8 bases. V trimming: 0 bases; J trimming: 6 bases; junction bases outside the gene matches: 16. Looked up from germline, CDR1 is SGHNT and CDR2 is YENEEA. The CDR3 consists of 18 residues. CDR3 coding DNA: TGTGCCAGCAGCTTAGATTTTAGGATTGTGGGCGGGAGGACCGAGCAGTACTTC. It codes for CASSLDFRIVGGRTEQYF.

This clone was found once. The CDR3 nucleotides read TGTGCCAGCAGTCTTAAGCGCCGAGGTAACAGGGGGCTGTTCGACACTGAAGCTTTCTTT. Translation gives CASSLKRRGNRGLFDTEAFF. The chain employs TRBV21-1 and TRBJ1-1; the D call of TRBD1 is as the table states it, not checked on the DNA. TRBV21-1 is tagged as a pseudogene. The CDR3 is 20 amino acids.

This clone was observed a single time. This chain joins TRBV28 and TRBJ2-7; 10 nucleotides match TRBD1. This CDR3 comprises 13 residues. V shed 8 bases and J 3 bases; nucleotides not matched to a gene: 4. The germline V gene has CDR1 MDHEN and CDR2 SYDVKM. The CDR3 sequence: CASVRTGGYEQYF. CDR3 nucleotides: TGTGCCAGCGTTAGGACAGGGGGCTACGAGCAGTACTTC.

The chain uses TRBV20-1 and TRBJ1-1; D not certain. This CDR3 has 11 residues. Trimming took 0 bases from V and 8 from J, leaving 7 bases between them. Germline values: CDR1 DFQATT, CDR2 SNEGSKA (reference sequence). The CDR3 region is CSARDAGEAFF. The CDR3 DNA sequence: TGCAGTGCTAGAGATGCGGGAGAAGCTTTCTTT.

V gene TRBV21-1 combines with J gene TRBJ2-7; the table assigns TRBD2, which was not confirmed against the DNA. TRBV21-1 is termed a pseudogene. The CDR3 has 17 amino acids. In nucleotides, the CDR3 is TGTGCCAGCAGCAAAGTCTCAGTGAAGCGGGAGATCTACGAGCAGTACTTC. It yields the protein CASSKVSVKREIYEQYF.

The CDR3 spells CASSVASGRGVEQFF. DNA of the CDR3: TGTGCCAGCAGCGTCGCTAGCGGGAGAGGTGTTGAGCAGTTCTTC. The V and J genes are TRBV9 and TRBJ2-1; 10 positions agree with TRBD2. The CDR3 extends over 15 amino acids. CDR1 and CDR2 from the germline V gene are SGDLS and YYNGEE. Trimming at V came to 2 bases and at J to 9 bases, leaving 8 bases not matched to a gene.

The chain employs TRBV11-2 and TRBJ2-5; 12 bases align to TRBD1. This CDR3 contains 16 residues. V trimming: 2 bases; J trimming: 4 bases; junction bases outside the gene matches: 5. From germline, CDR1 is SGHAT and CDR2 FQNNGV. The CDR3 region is CASSLTGQGARETQYF. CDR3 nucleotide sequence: TGTGCCAGCAGCTTAACGGGACAGGGGGCGCGAGAGACCCAGTACTTC.

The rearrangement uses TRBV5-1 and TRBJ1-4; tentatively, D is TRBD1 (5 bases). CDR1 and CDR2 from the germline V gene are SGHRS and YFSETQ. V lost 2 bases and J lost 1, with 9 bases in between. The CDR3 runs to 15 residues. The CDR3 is CASSLEGVTNEKLFF. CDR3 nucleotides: TGCGCCAGCAGCTTAGAAGGGGTAACTAATGAAAAACTGTTTTTT.